Listed below are T cell receptor beta chains from one sample, sequenced in a study of post-analysis software for immune sequencing data. TCRdb recomputed calls from the PCR reads with MiXCR, one row per CDR3 protein. The sample lists around 190,000 distinct CDR3 sequences; 29% were seen once. What was sequenced was blood. These receptors were taken from a girl aged 2-17 years with multiple sclerosis. Both conserved end residues are part of each CDR3. A D gene is named only where the DNA matches it firmly. Where a row states a size, it is once, few, many or the class of an expanded clone; other rows omit it.

J gene: TRBJ1-2
V gene: TRBV20-1
clone size: NA
D gene: TRBD1
CDR3 DNA: TGCAGTGCTAGCCAAGTGAGGGGGCAGACCTATGGCTACACCTTC
CDR3 protein: CSASQVRGQTYGYTF

J gene: TRBJ2-7
V gene: TRBV28
clone size: once
D gene: TRBD2
CDR3 DNA: TGTGCCAGCAGTGGGACTAGCGGGAGGGCCGGGGAGCAGTACTTC
CDR3 protein: CASSGTSGRAGEQYF

J gene: TRBJ2-2
V gene: TRBV5-1
clone size: NA
D gene: TRBD2
CDR3 DNA: TGCACCAGCAGCTTGAAACTAGCGGGGGTCACCGGGGAGCTGTTTTTT
CDR3 protein: CTSSLKLAGVTGELFF

J gene: TRBJ1-2
V gene: TRBV5-1
clone size: few
D gene: NA
CDR3 DNA: TGCGCCAGCAGCTTTACCGCCACGGACAGTTATTATGGCTACACCTTC
CDR3 protein: CASSFTATDSYYGYTF

J gene: TRBJ2-7
V gene: TRBV20-1
clone size: NA
D gene: TRBD1
CDR3 DNA: TGCAGTGCTGAAAGACCAACAGGGGGTACCGACGAGCAGTACTTC
CDR3 protein: CSAERPTGGTDEQYF

J gene: TRBJ1-2
V gene: TRBV9
clone size: many
D gene: NA
CDR3 DNA: TGTGCCAGCAGCGTAGTTCCCAGCTCCTATGGCTACACCTTC
CDR3 protein: CASSVVPSSYGYTF

J gene: TRBJ2-1
V gene: TRBV5-1
clone size: once
D gene: TRBD1
CDR3 DNA: TGCGCCAGCAGCTTGGCTGAGACAGGGAAGGGTGAGCAGTTCTTC
CDR3 protein: CASSLAETGKGEQFF

J gene: TRBJ2-1
V gene: TRBV5-1
clone size: NA
D gene: TRBD2
CDR3 DNA: TGCGCCAGCAGCAAAACCATGGGACTACGAGACCCCTACAATGAGCAGTTCTTC
CDR3 protein: CASSKTMGLRDPYNEQFF

J gene: TRBJ1-5
V gene: TRBV19
clone size: few
D gene: NA
CDR3 DNA: TGTGCCAGTAGTATGAGGGAAAGGTATCAGCCCCAGCATTTT
CDR3 protein: CASSMRERYQPQHF

J gene: TRBJ2-1
V gene: TRBV28
clone size: many
D gene: NA
CDR3 DNA: TGTGCCAGCAGTTTATGGCAGGGTTCACACAATGAGCAGTTCTTC
CDR3 protein: CASSLWQGSHNEQFF

J gene: TRBJ1-1
V gene: TRBV2
clone size: few
D gene: TRBD1
CDR3 DNA: TGTGCCAGCAGTGAGGAGGACAGGACCCCTGAAGCTTTCTTT
CDR3 protein: CASSEEDRTPEAFF

J gene: TRBJ2-1
V gene: TRBV5-1
clone size: few
D gene: NA
CDR3 DNA: TGCGCCAGCAGCTTGGCCCCCTGGAGGAGCTCCTACAATGAGCAGTTCTTC
CDR3 protein: CASSLAPWRSSYNEQFF

J gene: TRBJ1-1
V gene: TRBV5-1
clone size: NA
D gene: NA
CDR3 DNA: TGCGCCAGCAGCCGAGATCCGAACACTGAAGCTTTCTTT
CDR3 protein: CASSRDPNTEAFF

J gene: TRBJ2-1
V gene: TRBV20-1
clone size: many
D gene: TRBD2
CDR3 DNA: TGCAGTGCTGGGGCTAGCGGTAACAATGAGCAGTTCTTC
CDR3 protein: CSAGASGNNEQFF

J gene: TRBJ2-5
V gene: TRBV7-9
clone size: many
D gene: NA
CDR3 DNA: TGTGCCAGCAGCTTAATGACTGCCCCCCAGAAGACCCAGTACTTC
CDR3 protein: CASSLMTAPQKTQYF

J gene: TRBJ2-7
V gene: TRBV6-6
clone size: NA
D gene: TRBD1
CDR3 DNA: TGTGCCAGCATCGCCCCGGGACAGGGGGCCGGCGAGCAGTACTTC
CDR3 protein: CASIAPGQGAGEQYF

J gene: TRBJ1-2
V gene: TRBV5-1
clone size: NA
D gene: NA
CDR3 DNA: TGCGCCAGCAGGGCTTCATATGGCCACACCTTC
CDR3 protein: CASRASYGHTF

J gene: TRBJ2-1
V gene: TRBV29-1
clone size: many
D gene: TRBD1
CDR3 DNA: TGCAGCGTTACCACGACAGGGTGGCCTATAGACAATGAGCAGTTCTTC
CDR3 protein: CSVTTTGWPIDNEQFF

J gene: TRBJ2-5
V gene: TRBV2
clone size: NA
D gene: NA
CDR3 DNA: TGTGCCAGCAGTGGGGCAGGTAGCCAAGAGACCCAGTACTTC
CDR3 protein: CASSGAGSQETQYF

J gene: TRBJ2-1
V gene: TRBV5-1
clone size: many
D gene: TRBD1
CDR3 DNA: TGCGCCAGTGCGACCACAGGGGACTCCTACAATGAGCAGTTCTTC
CDR3 protein: CASATTGDSYNEQFF

J gene: TRBJ1-4
V gene: TRBV6-6
clone size: few
D gene: TRBD1
CDR3 DNA: TGTGCCAGCAGCCCGGGACAGGGCTTGGAAAAACTGTTTTTT
CDR3 protein: CASSPGQGLEKLFF

J gene: TRBJ1-5
V gene: TRBV20-1
clone size: NA
D gene: TRBD1
CDR3 DNA: TGCAGTGCTCTTACAGGGGGCAATCAGCCCCAGCATTTT
CDR3 protein: CSALTGGNQPQHF

J gene: TRBJ2-7
V gene: TRBV20-1
clone size: few
D gene: NA
CDR3 DNA: TGCAGTGCTAGCGAGGGGCCCGCCGAGCAGTACTTC
CDR3 protein: CSASEGPAEQYF

J gene: TRBJ2-3
V gene: TRBV11-2
clone size: NA
D gene: TRBD2
CDR3 DNA: TGTGCCAGCAGCGAATGGGGGCTAGCGGGAGGGAGCACAGATACGCAGTATTTT
CDR3 protein: CASSEWGLAGGSTDTQYF

J gene: TRBJ2-7
V gene: TRBV15
clone size: many
D gene: NA
CDR3 DNA: TGTGCCACCAGCAGAAATGACGGGGACCGCTCCTACGAGCAGTACTTC
CDR3 protein: CATSRNDGDRSYEQYF

J gene: TRBJ2-7
V gene: TRBV20-1
clone size: NA
D gene: TRBD2
CDR3 DNA: TGCAGTGCTAGAGCGGGACTAGCGGGCTACGAGCAGTACTTC
CDR3 protein: CSARAGLAGYEQYF

J gene: TRBJ2-3
V gene: TRBV24-1
clone size: many
D gene: TRBD2
CDR3 DNA: TGTGCCACCAGAGGCCTCAGGGGCGGGGGGGGCACAGATACGCAGTATTTT
CDR3 protein: CATRGLRGGGGTDTQYF

J gene: TRBJ1-2
V gene: TRBV3-1
clone size: NA
D gene: NA
CDR3 DNA: TGTGCCAGCAGCCAAGGAGGGGTCTATGGCTACACCTTC
CDR3 protein: CASSQGGVYGYTF

J gene: TRBJ1-2
V gene: TRBV2
clone size: few
D gene: NA
CDR3 DNA: TGTGCCAGCAGTGACATCGGGGGGCGGGTCGATGGCTACACCTTC
CDR3 protein: CASSDIGGRVDGYTF

J gene: TRBJ2-3
V gene: TRBV29-1
clone size: many
D gene: NA
CDR3 DNA: TGCAGCGGAGAAGGCCGCACAGATACGCAGTATTTT
CDR3 protein: CSGEGRTDTQYF

J gene: TRBJ2-1
V gene: TRBV5-1
clone size: many
D gene: NA
CDR3 DNA: TGCGCCAGCAGCTTGGGTACGGCTTACAATGAGCAGTTCTTC
CDR3 protein: CASSLGTAYNEQFF

J gene: TRBJ1-2
V gene: TRBV9
clone size: many
D gene: NA
CDR3 DNA: TGTGCCAGCAGCGTAGTCGGACCTAACTATGGCTACACCTTC
CDR3 protein: CASSVVGPNYGYTF

J gene: TRBJ2-1
V gene: TRBV10-2
clone size: NA
D gene: NA
CDR3 DNA: TGCGCCAGCAATAAGGCGCCGCGAGTGGAGCAGTTCTTC
CDR3 protein: CASNKAPRVEQFF

J gene: TRBJ2-7
V gene: TRBV28
clone size: few
D gene: NA
CDR3 DNA: TGTGCCAGCACCCCGACGGTCTCCTACGAGCAGTACTTC
CDR3 protein: CASTPTVSYEQYF

J gene: TRBJ1-4
V gene: TRBV10-2
clone size: few
D gene: NA
CDR3 DNA: TGCGCCAGCAGTGAGTCAACGGGGGCAACTAATGAAAAACTGTTTTTT
CDR3 protein: CASSESTGATNEKLFF

J gene: TRBJ2-1
V gene: TRBV7-9
clone size: few
D gene: TRBD2
CDR3 DNA: TGTGCCAGCAGCTCACGGCCGGGACTAGCGGGAGGCTATGAGCAGTTCTTC
CDR3 protein: CASSSRPGLAGGYEQFF

J gene: TRBJ2-7
V gene: TRBV29-1
clone size: many
D gene: TRBD2
CDR3 DNA: TGCAGCGTTGAAGTGCGGACTAGCGGCTACGAGCAGTACTTC
CDR3 protein: CSVEVRTSGYEQYF